The 3 T cell receptor beta chains in this list originate from one sample, sequenced in a study of blood T cells in healthy people across ages. Using a J-beta primer mix together with a sample-barcoded 5' primer, a second PCR was run for 7 to 11 cycles. Each CDR3 protein is one row after TCRdb ran MiXCR on the 5' RACE reads. This table has roughly 1.7 million distinct CDR3 sequences, about 35% appearing once. Sequences were obtained from blood. These TCRs come from a woman under 40 in good health.

This clonotype was detected a few times. The chain couples TRBV20-1 to TRBJ1-5; the D is unclear. CDR3 length equals 12 residues. Germline assignment: CDR1 DFQATT and CDR2 SNEGSKA (reference sequence). Trimming shortened V by 5 bases and J by 1 base, and 6 bases separated the two germline ends. The CDR3 loop reads CSALGSNQPQHF. CDR3 nucleotide sequence: TGCAGTGCTTTGGGGAGCAATCAGCCCCAGCATTTT.

This clonotype was counted only a few times. V usage is TRBV6-1 and J usage is TRBJ2-3; maybe TRBD2 (6 bases). This CDR3 is built from 13 residues. Germline V gives CDR1 MNHNS, CDR2 SASEGT. The chain's CDR3 is CAFLGDFTDTQYF. The CDR3 coding sequence is TGTGCTTTTCTGGGGGACTTCACAGATACGCAGTATTTT.

The rearrangement links TRBV6-5 to TRBJ2-1; no firm D call. Germline values: CDR1 MNHEY, CDR2 SVGAGI. V lost 2 bases, J lost 4 bases, and 6 bases lay in between. The CDR3 has 13 residues. Written as DNA, the CDR3 is TGTGCCAGCAGTTACCAGAGGTACAATGAGCAGTTCTTC. This encodes CASSYQRYNEQFF.